Reported below is one T cell receptor beta chain. This sample also contains other DNA sequences that code for the same CDR3. These data originate in a study of shared clonotypes between healthy human individuals. The naive CD8 population came from CD45RO-negative cells selected for CCR7, without terminally differentiated effector memory CD45RA+ cells. TCRdb keeps only in-frame clones here, not all; method: immunoSEQ multiplex PCR. The sample gives approximately 2,200,000 clones, approximately 94% of which show up once; 1.7% is in the top ten. This receptor was taken from a young man in good health. Some clones in this sample may be carry-over from other donors' samples. The sample taken for sequencing was naive CD8+ T cells from PBMCs.

CDR3 bases: TGTGCCAGCAGCTTAAGAGGTGGTGAGCAGTTCTTC. Amino acids: CASSLRGGEQFF. V and J are TRBV7-3 and TRBJ2-1; D gene unclear. The germline V and J ends were trimmed by 1 base and 9 bases, with 7 bases remaining between them. CDR1 is SGHTA and CDR2 is FQGTGA in the germline V gene. The CDR3 consists of 12 residues.